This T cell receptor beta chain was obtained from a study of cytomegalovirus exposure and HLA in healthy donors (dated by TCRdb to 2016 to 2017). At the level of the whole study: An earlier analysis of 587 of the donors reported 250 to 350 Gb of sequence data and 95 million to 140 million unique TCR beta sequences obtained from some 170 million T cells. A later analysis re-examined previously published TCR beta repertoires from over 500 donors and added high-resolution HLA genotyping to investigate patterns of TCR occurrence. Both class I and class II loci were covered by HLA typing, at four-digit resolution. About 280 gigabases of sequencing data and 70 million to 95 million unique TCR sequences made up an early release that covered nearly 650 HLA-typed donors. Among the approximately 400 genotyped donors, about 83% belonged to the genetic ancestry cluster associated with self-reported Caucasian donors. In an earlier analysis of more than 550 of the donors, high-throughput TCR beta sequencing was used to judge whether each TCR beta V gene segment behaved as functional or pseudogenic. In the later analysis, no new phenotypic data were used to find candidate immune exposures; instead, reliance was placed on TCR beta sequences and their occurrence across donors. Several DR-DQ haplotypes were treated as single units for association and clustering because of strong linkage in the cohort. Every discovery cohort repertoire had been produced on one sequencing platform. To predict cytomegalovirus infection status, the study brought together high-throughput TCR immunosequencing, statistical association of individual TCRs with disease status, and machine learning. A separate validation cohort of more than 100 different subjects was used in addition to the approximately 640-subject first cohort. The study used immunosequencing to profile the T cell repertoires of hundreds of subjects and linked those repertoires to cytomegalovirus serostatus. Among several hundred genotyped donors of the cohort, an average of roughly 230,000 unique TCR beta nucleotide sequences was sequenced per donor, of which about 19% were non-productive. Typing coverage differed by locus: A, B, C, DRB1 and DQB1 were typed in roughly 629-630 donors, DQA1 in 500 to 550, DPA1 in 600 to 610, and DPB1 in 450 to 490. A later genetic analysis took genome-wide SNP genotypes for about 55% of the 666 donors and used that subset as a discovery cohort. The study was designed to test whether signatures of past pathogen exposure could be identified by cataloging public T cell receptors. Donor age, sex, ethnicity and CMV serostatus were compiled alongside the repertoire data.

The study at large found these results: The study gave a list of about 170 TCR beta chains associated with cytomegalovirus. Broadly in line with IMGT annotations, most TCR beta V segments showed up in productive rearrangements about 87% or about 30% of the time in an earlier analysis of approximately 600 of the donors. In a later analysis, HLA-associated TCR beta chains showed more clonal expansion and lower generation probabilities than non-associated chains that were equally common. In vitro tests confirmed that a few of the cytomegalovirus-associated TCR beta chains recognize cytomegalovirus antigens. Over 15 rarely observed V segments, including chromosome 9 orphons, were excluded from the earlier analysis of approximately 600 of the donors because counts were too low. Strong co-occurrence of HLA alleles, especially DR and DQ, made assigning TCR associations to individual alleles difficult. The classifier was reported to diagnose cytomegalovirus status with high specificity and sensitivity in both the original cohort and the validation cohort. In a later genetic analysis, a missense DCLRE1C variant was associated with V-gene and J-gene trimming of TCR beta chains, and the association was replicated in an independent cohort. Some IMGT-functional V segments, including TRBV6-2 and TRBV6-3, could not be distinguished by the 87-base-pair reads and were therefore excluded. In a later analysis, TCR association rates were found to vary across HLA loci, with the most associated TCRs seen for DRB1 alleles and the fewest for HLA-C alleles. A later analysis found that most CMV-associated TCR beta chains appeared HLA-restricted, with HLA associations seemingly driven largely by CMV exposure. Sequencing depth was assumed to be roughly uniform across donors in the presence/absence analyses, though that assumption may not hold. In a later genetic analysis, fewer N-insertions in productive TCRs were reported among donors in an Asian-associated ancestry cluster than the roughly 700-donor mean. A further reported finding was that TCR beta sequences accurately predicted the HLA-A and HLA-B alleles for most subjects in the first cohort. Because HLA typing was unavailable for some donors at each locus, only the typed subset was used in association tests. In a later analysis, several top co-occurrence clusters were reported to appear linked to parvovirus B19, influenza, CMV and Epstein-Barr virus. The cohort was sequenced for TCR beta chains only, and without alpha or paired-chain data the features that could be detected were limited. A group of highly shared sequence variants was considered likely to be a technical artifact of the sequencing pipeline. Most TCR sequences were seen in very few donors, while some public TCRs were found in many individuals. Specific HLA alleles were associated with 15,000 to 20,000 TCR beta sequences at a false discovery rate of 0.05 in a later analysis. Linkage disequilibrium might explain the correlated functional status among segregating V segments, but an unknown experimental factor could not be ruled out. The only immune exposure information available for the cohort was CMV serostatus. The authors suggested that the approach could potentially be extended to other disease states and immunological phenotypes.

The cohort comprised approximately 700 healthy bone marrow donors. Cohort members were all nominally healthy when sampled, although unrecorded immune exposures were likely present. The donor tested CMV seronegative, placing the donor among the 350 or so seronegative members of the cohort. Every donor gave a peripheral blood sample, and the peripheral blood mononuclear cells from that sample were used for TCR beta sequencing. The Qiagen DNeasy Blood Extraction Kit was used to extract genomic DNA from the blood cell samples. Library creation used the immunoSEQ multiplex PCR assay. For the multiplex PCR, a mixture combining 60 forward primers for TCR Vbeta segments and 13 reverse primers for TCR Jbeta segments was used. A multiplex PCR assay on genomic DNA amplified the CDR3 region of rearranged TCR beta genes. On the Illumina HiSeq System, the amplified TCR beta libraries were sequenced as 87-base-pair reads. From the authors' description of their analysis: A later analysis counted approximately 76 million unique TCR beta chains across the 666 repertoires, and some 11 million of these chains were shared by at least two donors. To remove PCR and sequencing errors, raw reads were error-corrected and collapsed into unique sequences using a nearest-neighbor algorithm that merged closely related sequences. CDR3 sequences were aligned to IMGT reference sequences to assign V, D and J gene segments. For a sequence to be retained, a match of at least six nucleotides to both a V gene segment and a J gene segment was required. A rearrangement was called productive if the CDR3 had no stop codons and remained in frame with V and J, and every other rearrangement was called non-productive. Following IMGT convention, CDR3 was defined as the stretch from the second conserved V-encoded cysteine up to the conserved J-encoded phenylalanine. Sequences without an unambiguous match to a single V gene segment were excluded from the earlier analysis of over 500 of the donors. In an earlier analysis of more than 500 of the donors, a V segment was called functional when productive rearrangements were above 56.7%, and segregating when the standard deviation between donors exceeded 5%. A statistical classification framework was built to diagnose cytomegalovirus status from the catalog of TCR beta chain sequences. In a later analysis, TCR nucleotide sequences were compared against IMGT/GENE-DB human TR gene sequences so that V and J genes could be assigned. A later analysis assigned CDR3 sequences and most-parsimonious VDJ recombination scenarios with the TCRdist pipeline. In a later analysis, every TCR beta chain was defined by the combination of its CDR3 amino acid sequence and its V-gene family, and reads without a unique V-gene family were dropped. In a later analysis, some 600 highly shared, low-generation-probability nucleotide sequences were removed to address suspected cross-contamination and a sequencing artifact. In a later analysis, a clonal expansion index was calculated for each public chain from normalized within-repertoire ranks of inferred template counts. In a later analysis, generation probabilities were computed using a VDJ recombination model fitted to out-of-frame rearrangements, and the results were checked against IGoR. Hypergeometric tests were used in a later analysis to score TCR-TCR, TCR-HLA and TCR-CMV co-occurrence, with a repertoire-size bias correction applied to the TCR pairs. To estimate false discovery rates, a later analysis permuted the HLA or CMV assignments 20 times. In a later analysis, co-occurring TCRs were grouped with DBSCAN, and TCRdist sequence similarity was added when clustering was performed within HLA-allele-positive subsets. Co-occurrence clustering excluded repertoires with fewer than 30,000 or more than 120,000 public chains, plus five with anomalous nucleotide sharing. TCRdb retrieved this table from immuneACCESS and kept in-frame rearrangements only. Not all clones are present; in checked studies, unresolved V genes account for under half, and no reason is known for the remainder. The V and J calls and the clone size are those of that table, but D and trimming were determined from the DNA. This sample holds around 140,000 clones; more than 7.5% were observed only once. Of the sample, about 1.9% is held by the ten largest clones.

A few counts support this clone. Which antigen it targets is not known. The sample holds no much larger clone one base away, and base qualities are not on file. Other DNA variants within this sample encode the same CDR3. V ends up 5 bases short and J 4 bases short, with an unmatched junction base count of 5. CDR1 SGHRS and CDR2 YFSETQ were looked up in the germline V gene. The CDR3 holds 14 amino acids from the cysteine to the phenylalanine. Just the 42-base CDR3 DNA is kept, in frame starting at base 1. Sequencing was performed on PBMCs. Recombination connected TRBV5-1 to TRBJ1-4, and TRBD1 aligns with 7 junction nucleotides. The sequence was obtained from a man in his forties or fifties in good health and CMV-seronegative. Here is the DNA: TGCGCCAGCAGAACAGGGGCGAGTAATGAAAAACTGTTTTTT. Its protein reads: CASRTGASNEKLFF.